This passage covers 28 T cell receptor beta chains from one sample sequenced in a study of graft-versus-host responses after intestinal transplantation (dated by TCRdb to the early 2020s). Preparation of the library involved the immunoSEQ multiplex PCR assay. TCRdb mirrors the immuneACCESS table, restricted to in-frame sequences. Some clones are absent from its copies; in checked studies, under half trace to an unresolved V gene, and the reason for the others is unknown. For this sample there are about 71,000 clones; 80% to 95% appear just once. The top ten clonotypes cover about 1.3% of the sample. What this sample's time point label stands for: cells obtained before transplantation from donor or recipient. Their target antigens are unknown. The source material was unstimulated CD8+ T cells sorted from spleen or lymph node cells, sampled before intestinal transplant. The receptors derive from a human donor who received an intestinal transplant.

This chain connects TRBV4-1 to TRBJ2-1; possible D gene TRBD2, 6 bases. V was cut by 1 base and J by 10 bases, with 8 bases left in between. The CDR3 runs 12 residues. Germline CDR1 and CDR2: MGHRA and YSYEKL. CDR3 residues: CASSQGAGEQFF. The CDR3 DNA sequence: TGCGCCAGCAGCCAAGGCGCGGGGGAGCAGTTCTTC.

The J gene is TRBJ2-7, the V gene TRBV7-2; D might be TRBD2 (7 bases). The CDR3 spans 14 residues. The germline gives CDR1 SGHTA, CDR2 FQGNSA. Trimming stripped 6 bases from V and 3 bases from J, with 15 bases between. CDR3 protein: CASRGGAGSYEQYF. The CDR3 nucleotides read TGTGCCAGCAGGGGGGGGGCAGGTAGCTACGAGCAGTACTTC. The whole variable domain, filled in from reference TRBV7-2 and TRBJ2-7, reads GAGVSQSPSNKVTEKGKDVELRCDPISGHTALYWYRQSLGQGLEFLIYFQGNSAPDKSGLPSDRFSAERTGGSVSTLTIQRTQQEDSAVYLCASRGGAGSYEQYFGPGTRLTVT.

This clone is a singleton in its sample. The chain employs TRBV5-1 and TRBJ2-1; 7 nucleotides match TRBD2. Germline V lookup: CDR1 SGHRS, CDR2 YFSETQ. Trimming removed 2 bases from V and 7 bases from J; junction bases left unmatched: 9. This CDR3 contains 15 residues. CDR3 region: CASSFGRGNLNEQFF. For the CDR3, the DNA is TGCGCCAGCAGCTTTGGGCGGGGGAACCTTAATGAGCAGTTCTTC.

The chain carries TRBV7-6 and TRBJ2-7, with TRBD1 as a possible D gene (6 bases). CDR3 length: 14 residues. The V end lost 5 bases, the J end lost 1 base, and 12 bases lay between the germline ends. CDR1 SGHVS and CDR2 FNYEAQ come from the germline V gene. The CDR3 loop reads CASSPDRMSYEQYF. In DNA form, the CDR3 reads TGTGCCAGCAGCCCCGACAGGATGTCCTACGAGCAGTACTTC.

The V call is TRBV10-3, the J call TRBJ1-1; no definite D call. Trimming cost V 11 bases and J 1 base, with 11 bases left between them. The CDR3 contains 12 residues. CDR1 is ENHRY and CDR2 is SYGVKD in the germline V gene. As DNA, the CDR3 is TGTGCCGGTCGATCGGGGAACACTGAAGCTTTCTTT. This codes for CAGRSGNTEAFF.

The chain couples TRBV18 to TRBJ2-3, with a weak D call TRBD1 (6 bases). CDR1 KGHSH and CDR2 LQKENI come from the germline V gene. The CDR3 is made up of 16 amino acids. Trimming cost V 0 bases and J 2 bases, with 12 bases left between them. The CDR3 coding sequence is TGTGCCAGCTCACCACCGAAAGGGGGACCCACAGATACGCAGTATTTT. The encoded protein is CASSPPKGGPTDTQYF.

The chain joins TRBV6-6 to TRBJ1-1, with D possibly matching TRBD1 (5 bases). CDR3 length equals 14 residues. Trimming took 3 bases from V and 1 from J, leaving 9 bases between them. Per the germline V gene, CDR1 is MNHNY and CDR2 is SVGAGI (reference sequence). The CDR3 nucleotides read TGTGCCAGCAGTTATGGTCAGGGGAACACTGAAGCTTTCTTT. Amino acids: CASSYGQGNTEAFF.

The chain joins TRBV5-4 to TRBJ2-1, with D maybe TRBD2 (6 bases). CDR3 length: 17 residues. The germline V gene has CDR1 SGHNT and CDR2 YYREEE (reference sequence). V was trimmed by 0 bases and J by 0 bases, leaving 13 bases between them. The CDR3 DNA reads TGTGCCAGCAGCTTGGGGGTAGCGGACCGCTCCTACAATGAGCAGTTCTTC. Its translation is CASSLGVADRSYNEQFF.

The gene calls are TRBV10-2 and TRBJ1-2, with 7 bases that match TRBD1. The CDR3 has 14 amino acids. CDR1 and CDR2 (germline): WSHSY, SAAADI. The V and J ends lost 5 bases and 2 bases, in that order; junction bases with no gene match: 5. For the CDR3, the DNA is TGCGCCAGCAGTAGGGACAGTATCAACTATGGCTACACCTTC. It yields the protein CASSRDSINYGYTF.

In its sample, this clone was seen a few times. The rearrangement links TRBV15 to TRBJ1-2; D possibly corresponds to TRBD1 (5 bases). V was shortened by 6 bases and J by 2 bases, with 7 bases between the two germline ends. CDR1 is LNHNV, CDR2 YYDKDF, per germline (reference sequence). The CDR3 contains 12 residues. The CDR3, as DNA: TGTGCCACCAGGGAGGGGAACTATGGCTACACCTTC. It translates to CATREGNYGYTF.

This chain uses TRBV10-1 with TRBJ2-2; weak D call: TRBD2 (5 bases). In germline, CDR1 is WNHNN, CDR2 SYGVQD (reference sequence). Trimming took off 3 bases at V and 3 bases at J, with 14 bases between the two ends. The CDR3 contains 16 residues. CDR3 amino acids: CASSDPLAGDTGELFF. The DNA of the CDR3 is TGCGCCAGCAGTGACCCCCTCGCCGGGGACACCGGGGAGCTGTTTTTT.

CDR3 sequence (DNA): TGTGCCAGCAGCCCCCGTTCGGGTCAGCCCCAGCATTTT. Amino acids: CASSPRSGQPQHF. The V call is TRBV9, the J call TRBJ1-5; D call uncertain. CDR1 and CDR2 from the germline V gene are SGDLS and YYNGEE. The V gene lost 4 bases and the J gene lost 6 bases, with 11 bases spanning the gap. This CDR3 comprises 13 residues.

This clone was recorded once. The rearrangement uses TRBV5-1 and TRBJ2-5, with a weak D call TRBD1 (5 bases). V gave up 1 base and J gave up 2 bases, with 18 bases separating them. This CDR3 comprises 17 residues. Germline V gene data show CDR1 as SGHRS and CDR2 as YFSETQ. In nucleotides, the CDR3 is TGCGCCAGCAGCTTGAGACCAGGGTACGGGTATCAAGAGACCCAGTACTTC. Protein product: CASSLRPGYGYQETQYF.

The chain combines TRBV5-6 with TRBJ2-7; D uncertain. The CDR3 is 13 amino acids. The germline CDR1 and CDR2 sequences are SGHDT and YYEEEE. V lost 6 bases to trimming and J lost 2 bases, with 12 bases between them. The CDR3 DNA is TGTGCCAGCACCAACCCAGGTACCTACGAGCAGTACTTC. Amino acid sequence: CASTNPGTYEQYF. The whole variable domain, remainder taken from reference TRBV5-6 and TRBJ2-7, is DAGVTQSPTHLIKTRGQQVTLRCSPKSGHDTVSWYQQALGQGPQFIFQYYEEEERQRGNFPDRFSGHQFPNYSSELNVNALLLGDSALYLCASTNPGTYEQYFGPGTRLTVT.

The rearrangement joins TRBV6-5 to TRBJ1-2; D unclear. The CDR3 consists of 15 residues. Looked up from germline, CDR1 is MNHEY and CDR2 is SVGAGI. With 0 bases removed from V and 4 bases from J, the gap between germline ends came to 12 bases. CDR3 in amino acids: CASSYSEGSAYGYTF. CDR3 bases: TGTGCCAGCAGTTACTCGGAGGGAAGCGCCTATGGCTACACCTTC.

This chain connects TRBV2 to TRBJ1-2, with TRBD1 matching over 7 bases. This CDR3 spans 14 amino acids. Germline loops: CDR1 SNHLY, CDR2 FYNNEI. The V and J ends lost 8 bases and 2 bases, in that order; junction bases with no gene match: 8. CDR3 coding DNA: TGTGCCAGCGTAGGACAGGCCACCAACTATGGCTACACCTTC. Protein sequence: CASVGQATNYGYTF.

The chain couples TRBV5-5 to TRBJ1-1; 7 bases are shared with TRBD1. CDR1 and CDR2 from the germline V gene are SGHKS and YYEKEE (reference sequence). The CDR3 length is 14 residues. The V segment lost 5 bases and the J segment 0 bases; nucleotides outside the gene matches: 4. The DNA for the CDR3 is TGTGCCAGCAGTCCTGACAGGGTGAACACTGAAGCTTTCTTT. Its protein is CASSPDRVNTEAFF.

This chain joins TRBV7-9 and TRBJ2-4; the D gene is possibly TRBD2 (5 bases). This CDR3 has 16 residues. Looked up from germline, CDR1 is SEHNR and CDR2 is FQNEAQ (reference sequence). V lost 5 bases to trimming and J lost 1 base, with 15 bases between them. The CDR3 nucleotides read TGTGCCAGCAGCCCGGAGGCGGGTGGGGCCAAAAACATTCAGTACTTC. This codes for CASSPEAGGAKNIQYF.

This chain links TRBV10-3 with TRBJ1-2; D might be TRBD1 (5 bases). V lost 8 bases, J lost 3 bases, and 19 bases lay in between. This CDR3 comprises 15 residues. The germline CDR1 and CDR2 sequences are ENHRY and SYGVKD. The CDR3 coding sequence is TGTGCCATCGAGAGTTCGGGGGTCGGGGACTATGGCTACACCTTC. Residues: CAIESSGVGDYGYTF.

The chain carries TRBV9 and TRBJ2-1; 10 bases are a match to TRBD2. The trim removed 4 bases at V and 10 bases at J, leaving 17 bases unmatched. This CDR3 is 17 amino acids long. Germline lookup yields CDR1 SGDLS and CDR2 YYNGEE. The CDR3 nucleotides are TGTGCCAGCAGCATTTGGTCCGGGACTAGCGCCTCGGGGGAGCAGTTCTTC. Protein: CASSIWSGTSASGEQFF.

The CDR3 nucleotides are TGTGCCAGCAGTGAAGCGGGGCCCTATGGCTACACCTTC. This codes for CASSEAGPYGYTF. The chain joins TRBV6-1 to TRBJ1-2; TRBD1 might be the D (5 bases). Trimming cost V 0 bases and J 4 bases, with 6 bases left between them. The CDR3 runs 13 residues. Looked up from germline, CDR1 is MNHNS and CDR2 is SASEGT.

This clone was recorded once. The CDR3 DNA sequence: TGCGCCAGCAGTAAACAGGGGACCCAATACAATGAGCAGTTCTTC. Translating gives CASSKQGTQYNEQFF. This sequence joins TRBV10-1 and TRBJ2-1; TRBD1 matches 7 bases. The CDR3 runs 15 residues. The V and J ends lost 5 bases and 4 bases, in that order; junction bases with no gene match: 8. Germline assignment: CDR1 WNHNN and CDR2 SYGVQD (reference sequence).

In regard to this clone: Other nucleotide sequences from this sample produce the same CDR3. The CDR3: CASSLAGNTEAFF. CDR3 sequence (DNA): TGTGCCAGCAGTTTAGCGGGGAACACTGAAGCTTTCTTT. The chain is built from TRBV27 and TRBJ1-1; D is undetermined. Trimming pared 2 bases from V and 1 base from J, leaving 5 bases between. Germline loops: CDR1 MNHEY, CDR2 SMNVEV (reference sequence). The CDR3 runs to 13 residues.

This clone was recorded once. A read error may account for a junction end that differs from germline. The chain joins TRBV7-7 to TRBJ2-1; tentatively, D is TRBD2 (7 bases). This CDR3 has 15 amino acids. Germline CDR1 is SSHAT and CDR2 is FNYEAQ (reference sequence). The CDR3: CASSPSGGGPNEQFF. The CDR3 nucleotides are TGTGCTAGCAGCCCCTCCGGCGGGGGCCCCAATGAGCAGTTCTTC.

CDR3 coding DNA: TGTGCCACCTCCCCCCGCGGGGGGGCTTACAATGAGCAGTTCTTC. It codes for CATSPRGGAYNEQFF. V gene TRBV9 combines with J gene TRBJ2-1; 9 bases match TRBD2. This CDR3 contains 15 residues. CDR1 and CDR2 (germline): SGDLS, YYNGEE. V shed 9 bases, J shed 4 bases, and the junction held 11 bases outside the gene matches.

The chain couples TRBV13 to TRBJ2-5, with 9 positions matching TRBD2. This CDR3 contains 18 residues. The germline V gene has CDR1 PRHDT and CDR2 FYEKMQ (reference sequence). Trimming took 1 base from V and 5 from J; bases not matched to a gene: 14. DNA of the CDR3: TGTGCCAGCAGCTTAGATCATGGGGCGGCTAGCGGGGTGGAGACCCAGTACTTC. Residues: CASSLDHGAASGVETQYF.

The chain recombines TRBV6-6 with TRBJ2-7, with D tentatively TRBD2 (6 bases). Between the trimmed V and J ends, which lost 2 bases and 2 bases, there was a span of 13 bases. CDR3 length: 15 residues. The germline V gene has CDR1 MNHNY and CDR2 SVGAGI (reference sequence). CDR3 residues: CASSYRLVPAYEQYF. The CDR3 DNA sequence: TGTGCCAGCAGTTACCGACTAGTCCCAGCCTACGAGCAGTACTTC.

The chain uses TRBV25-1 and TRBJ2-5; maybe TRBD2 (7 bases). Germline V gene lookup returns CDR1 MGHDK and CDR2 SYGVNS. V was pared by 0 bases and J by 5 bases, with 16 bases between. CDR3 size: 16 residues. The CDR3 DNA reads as TGTGCCAGCAGTGAATATACAGGGAGGGGACTGGAGACCCAGTACTTC. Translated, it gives CASSEYTGRGLETQYF.